The 32 T cell receptor beta chains given below trace back to one sample, sequenced in a study of T cells in Graves' hyperthyroidism and ophthalmopathy. Using RNA transcripts as the source, TCR beta CDR3 regions were amplified. The HTBI primer set drove a first-round RT-PCR of the TCR CDR3. TCRdb ran MiXCR on the multiplex PCR reads and lists one entry per CDR3 protein. This table holds approximately 420,000 distinct CDR3 sequences, 15% found once. The sequenced sample was blood. The receptors shown here come from a young woman with Graves' hyperthyroidism.

This clonotype was observed many times. The V and J genes are TRBV6-1 and TRBJ2-7, with 7 bases identical to TRBD2. Germline CDR1 and CDR2: MNHNS and SASEGT. The CDR3 totals 15 residues. Trimming cost V 6 bases and J 5 bases; bases outside gene matches: 13. The CDR3, as DNA: TGTGCCAGCAGCGAACTAGCGCGGGGAACCCACGAGCAGTACTTC. It translates to CASSELARGTHEQYF.

In its sample, this clonotype was seen many times. The gene calls are TRBV6-5 and TRBJ2-2; D unresolved. The germline CDR1 and CDR2 sequences are MNHEY and SVGAGI. The V end lost 3 bases, the J end lost 5 bases, and 10 bases lay between the germline ends. The CDR3 contains 14 residues. The CDR3 loop is CASSYAARTGELFF. The CDR3 DNA follows: TGTGCCAGCAGTTATGCAGCCAGGACCGGGGAGCTGTTTTTT.

A remark on this clonotype: A much larger clone is a single base away; this may be a read error. The chain combines TRBV24-1 with TRBJ2-5, with TRBD2 as a possible D gene (6 bases). Trimming took 5 bases from V and 4 from J, leaving 19 bases between them. This CDR3 is 16 amino acids long. Germline CDR1 reads KGHDR; CDR2 reads SFDVKD. The CDR3 loop reads CATSVIGTPKVETQYF. The CDR3 nucleotides read TGTGCCACCAGTGTTATTGGGACTCCAAAAGTAGAGACCCAGTACTTC.

In this sample, this clonotype turned up a few times. The rearrangement joins TRBV3-1 to TRBJ2-5; TRBD2 matches 7 bases. Germline lookup yields CDR1 LGHDT and CDR2 YNNKEL (reference sequence). The CDR3 loop spans 17 amino acids. The J segment lost 5 bases and the V segment lost 0 bases, leaving 12 bases of the junction unmatched. The CDR3 DNA follows: TGTGCCAGCAGCCAAGACAGGTTTCGGACTAGTTGGGAGACCCAGTACTTC. Its protein is CASSQDRFRTSWETQYF.

Only a few counts were recorded for this clonotype. The chain recombines TRBV18 with TRBJ2-5; 14 nucleotides agree with TRBD2. CDR3 size: 19 residues. V shed 4 bases and J 4 bases; nucleotides not matched to a gene: 14. CDR1 is KGHSH and CDR2 is LQKENI in the germline V gene. Here the CDR3 reads CASSQEPGTSGSNRETQYF. Written as DNA, the CDR3 is TGTGCCAGCTCACAGGAACCCGGGACTAGCGGGAGTAATCGAGAGACCCAGTACTTC.

CDR3 residues: CASSMGDRVNTEAFF. As DNA, the CDR3 is TGTGCCAGTAGTATGGGGGACAGGGTGAACACTGAAGCTTTCTTT. The chain couples TRBV19 to TRBJ1-1; 9 bases line up with TRBD1. V shed 3 bases and J 0 bases; nucleotides not matched to a gene: 2. The CDR3 has 15 amino acids. The germline gives CDR1 LNHDA, CDR2 SQIVND (reference sequence).

The table lists this clonotype with a few counts. The chain combines TRBV6-1 with TRBJ2-7; 7 bases are a match to TRBD2. Germline trimming cut 6 bases from V and 0 bases from J; bases unmatched to any gene: 8. The CDR3 is 15 residues long. From germline, CDR1 is MNHNS and CDR2 SASEGT. The CDR3 sequence is CASRPAGTNSYEQYF. The CDR3 nucleotides are TGTGCCAGCAGACCTGCCGGGACTAACTCCTACGAGCAGTACTTC.

There are a few counts of this clonotype. J is TRBJ2-3 and V is TRBV20-1, with 11 bases matching TRBD2. In germline, CDR1 is DFQATT, CDR2 SNEGSKA (reference sequence). This CDR3 has 13 residues. V lost 6 bases and J lost 5; bases outside the gene matches: 4. CDR3 protein: CSAQTSGKDTQYF. The DNA of the CDR3 is TGCAGTGCGCAGACTAGCGGGAAAGATACGCAGTATTTT.

The rearrangement uses TRBV28 and TRBJ1-5; 7 bases map to TRBD1. The germline V gene encodes CDR1 MDHEN and CDR2 SYDVKM. Trimming took 6 bases from V and 5 from J; bases not matched to a gene: 7. CDR3 length: 14 amino acids. The CDR3 reads CASRAGGNYQPQHF. CDR3 sequence (DNA): TGTGCCAGCAGGGCAGGGGGAAACTATCAGCCCCAGCATTTT.

This sequence joins TRBV6-5 and TRBJ1-1; D uncertain. This CDR3 comprises 12 residues. The V and J ends lost 4 bases and 9 bases respectively, with 12 bases between them. CDR1 is MNHEY and CDR2 is SVGAGI in the germline V gene. The CDR3 reads CASSSQAGQAFF. DNA for the CDR3: TGTGCCAGCAGTTCCCAAGCGGGTCAAGCTTTCTTT.

This clonotype was recorded a few times. V gene TRBV11-2 combines with J gene TRBJ1-2; TRBD1 might be the D (5 bases). CDR3 length equals 14 residues. Trimming removed 2 bases from V and 7 bases from J, with 14 bases in between. Germline V lookup: CDR1 SGHAT, CDR2 FQNNGV. The CDR3 DNA sequence: TGTGCCAGCAGCTTAAGAGCGGCAGGGTCTGGCTACACCTTC. As protein: CASSLRAAGSGYTF.

This clonotype has just a few counts. The chain employs TRBV9 and TRBJ2-3, with 7 bases identical to TRBD2. Germline CDR1 SGDLS, CDR2 YYNGEE. After removal of 0 bases from V and 6 bases from J, the junction contained 7 bases not matched to a gene. The CDR3 is made up of 15 amino acids. DNA for the CDR3: TGTGCCAGCAGCGTAGTAGGCGGGAGTGGGGATACGCAGTATTTT. Protein: CASSVVGGSGDTQYF.

Many counts were recorded for this clonotype. The rearrangement links TRBV7-9 to TRBJ1-1; 12 nucleotides line up with TRBD1. CDR1 and CDR2 from the germline V gene are SEHNR and FQNEAQ (reference sequence). The V and J ends lost 4 bases and 4 bases, in that order; junction bases with no gene match: 7. CDR3 length: 16 residues. DNA of the CDR3: TGTGCCAGCAGCTCCGGGACAGGGGGCGCTGGCACTGAAGCTTTCTTT. Amino acid sequence: CASSSGTGGAGTEAFF. The variable domain in full, completed from reference TRBV7-9 and TRBJ1-1, reads DTGVSQNPRHKITKRGQNVTFRCDPISEHNRLYWYRQTLGQGPEFLTYFQNEAQLEKSRLLSDRFSAERPKGSFSTLEIQRTEQGDSAMYLCASSSGTGGAGTEAFFGQGTRLTVV.

The table lists this clonotype with many counts. The chain recombines TRBV2 with TRBJ2-7, with 8 bases identical to TRBD2. CDR3 length: 15 residues. Germline V lookup: CDR1 SNHLY, CDR2 FYNNEI. The V and J ends lost 6 bases and 3 bases, in that order; junction bases with no gene match: 10. CDR3 sequence: CASREREWPNYEQYF. The CDR3, as DNA: TGTGCCAGCAGAGAGCGGGAGTGGCCCAACTACGAGCAGTACTTC.

The V and J genes are TRBV28 and TRBJ2-1, with TRBD2 matching over 9 bases. This CDR3 has 15 amino acids. Trimming took 2 bases from V and 3 from J; bases not matched to a gene: 2. Per the germline V gene, CDR1 is MDHEN and CDR2 is SYDVKM. CDR3 bases: TGTGCCAGCAGTTTAGGTAGCGGGGGCTACAATGAGCAGTTCTTC. Its translation: CASSLGSGGYNEQFF.

The rearrangement joins TRBV24-1 to TRBJ2-1; D tentatively reads TRBD1 or TRBD2 (5 bases each). V was clipped by 1 base and J by 6 bases, with 15 bases between them. The CDR3 sequence is 16 residues long. CDR1 and CDR2 (germline): KGHDR, SFDVKD. CDR3 loop: CATSDLYVGRINEQFF. CDR3 nucleotides: TGTGCCACCAGTGATTTATATGTGGGACGGATCAATGAGCAGTTCTTC.

A few counts support this clonotype. V and J are TRBV14 and TRBJ2-7; tentatively, D is TRBD2 (5 bases). Germline V gene data show CDR1 as SGHDN and CDR2 as FVKESK. The CDR3 length is 17 residues. V shed 4 bases and J shed 0 bases, with 19 bases lying between them. CDR3 protein: CASSRRQFGLSSYEQYF. The CDR3, as DNA: TGTGCCAGCAGCCGTAGACAATTCGGACTGAGCTCCTACGAGCAGTACTTC.

This clonotype appeared many times. The V gene is TRBV2, the J gene TRBJ2-3, with TRBD2 matching over 14 bases. From germline, CDR1 is SNHLY and CDR2 FYNNEI. This CDR3 is 14 amino acids long. The junction had 5 bases not matched to a gene; V was cut back by 5 bases and J by 10 bases. CDR3 sequence (DNA): TGTGCCAGCAGTCCCGGGACTAGCGGGAGTGCGCAGTATTTT. Amino acid sequence: CASSPGTSGSAQYF. Using reference TRBV2 and TRBJ2-3 for the parts outside the CDR3, the full variable domain is EPEVTQTPSHQVTQMGQEVILRCVPISNHLYFYWYRQILGQKVEFLVSFYNNEISEKSEIFDDQFSVERPDGSNFTLKIRSTKLEDSAMYFCASSPGTSGSAQYFGPGTRLTVL.

This clonotype was counted at least ten times. The rearrangement uses TRBV27 and TRBJ1-2, with D perhaps TRBD1 (5 bases). V was cut by 6 bases and J by 3 bases, with 14 bases left in between. Germline V gene sequence: CDR1 MNHEY, CDR2 SMNVEV (reference sequence). This CDR3 comprises 14 residues. Here the CDR3 reads CASRLLGQDYGYTF. CDR3 DNA: TGTGCCAGCAGACTCTTGGGGCAGGACTATGGCTACACCTTC.

This clonotype was seen ten or more times. This sequence joins TRBV20-1 and TRBJ2-3; TRBD2 might be the D (6 bases). The length of the CDR3 is 13 residues. The germline V and J ends were trimmed by 3 bases and 7 bases, with 14 bases remaining between them. Germline V gene lookup returns CDR1 DFQATT and CDR2 SNEGSKA (reference sequence). The CDR3 reads CSARDGRGNTQYF. CDR3 in DNA: TGCAGTGCTAGGGACGGGCGCGGGAATACGCAGTATTTT.

J is TRBJ2-7 and V is TRBV5-1; the D is unclear. With 1 base removed from V and 4 bases from J, the gap between germline ends came to 9 bases. Germline V lookup: CDR1 SGHRS, CDR2 YFSETQ. The CDR3 sequence is 13 residues long. The CDR3 nucleotides read TGCGCCAGCAGCTTGCCCTCGAGATACGAGCAGTACTTC. Protein product: CASSLPSRYEQYF.

This rearrangement joins TRBV5-1 to TRBJ2-7, with 7 bases aligning to TRBD2. V shed 5 bases, J shed 4 bases, and the junction held 6 bases outside the gene matches. This CDR3 has 13 amino acids. Germline loops: CDR1 SGHRS, CDR2 YFSETQ. The CDR3 DNA sequence: TGCGCCAGCAGTGGAGGGGAGGGGTACGAGCAGTACTTC. It encodes CASSGGEGYEQYF.

As regards this clonotype: It may be a read error: a sequence one base away is much more abundant. The chain couples TRBV2 to TRBJ2-7; D remains ambiguous. Germline V CDR1 and CDR2: SNHLY, FYNNEI. The CDR3 has 14 residues. V lost 3 bases and J 4 bases, leaving 13 bases between the germline ends. For the CDR3, the DNA is TGTGCCAGCAGTGAGCGGAAGTACGCTTACGAGCAGTACTTC. Translated, it gives CASSERKYAYEQYF.

This clonotype has only a few counts. The chain couples TRBV24-1 to TRBJ2-1, with 7 positions matching TRBD1. The CDR3 loop spans 16 amino acids. V was clipped by 3 bases and J by 1 base; unmatched bases: 5. The germline V gene has CDR1 KGHDR and CDR2 SFDVKD. The CDR3 reads CATSDTLDRSYNEQFF. For the CDR3, the DNA is TGTGCCACCAGTGATACCTTGGACAGGTCCTACAATGAGCAGTTCTTC.

The chain carries TRBV20-1 and TRBJ1-5; D gene uncertain. With 6 bases removed from V and 2 bases from J, the gap between germline ends came to 14 bases. Germline V lookup: CDR1 DFQATT, CDR2 SNEGSKA (reference sequence). The CDR3 is 14 residues long. The CDR3: CSAYPGGGNQPQHF. DNA of the CDR3: TGCAGTGCATACCCCGGCGGAGGCAATCAGCCCCAGCATTTT.

The chain employs TRBV29-1 and TRBJ2-3, with a possible D match to TRBD2 (6 bases). V was shortened by 1 base and J by 5 bases, with 13 bases between the two germline ends. Germline V gene data show CDR1 as SQVTM and CDR2 as ANQGSEA. This CDR3 is 14 amino acids long. CDR3: CSVEGGGLGDTQYF. CDR3 in DNA: TGCAGCGTTGAAGGTGGAGGGCTGGGAGATACGCAGTATTTT.

The chain employs TRBV6-4 and TRBJ1-5; no clear D. The CDR3 sequence is 14 residues long. With 5 bases removed from V and 4 bases from J, the gap between germline ends came to 12 bases. Germline assignment: CDR1 MRHNA and CDR2 SNTAGT. The CDR3 loop reads CASSYPEANQPQHF. DNA for the CDR3: TGTGCCAGCAGTTACCCCGAAGCGAATCAGCCCCAGCATTTT.

This clonotype was detected only a few times. This rearrangement joins TRBV24-1 to TRBJ2-2, with TRBD2 matching over 16 bases. Germline CDR1 and CDR2: KGHDR and SFDVKD. The ends lost 9 bases at V and 5 bases at J; junction bases unmatched: 11. This CDR3 is 18 amino acids long. The CDR3 protein is CATSSGTSGRAGTGELFF. CDR3 DNA: TGTGCCACCTCCTCCGGGACTAGCGGGAGGGCTGGGACCGGGGAGCTGTTTTTT.

This clonotype was observed many times. The rearrangement links TRBV20-1 to TRBJ2-1; D is perhaps TRBD1 (8 bases). The V and J ends lost 6 bases and 12 bases respectively, with 21 bases between them. This CDR3 region has 13 residues. Per germline, CDR1 DFQATT and CDR2 SNEGSKA (reference sequence). CDR3 nucleotides: TGCAGTGCGACTAACTCACAGGGGGGGGGGCAGTTCTTC. Residues: CSATNSQGGGQFF.

The chain has TRBV6-2 or TRBV6-3 and TRBJ2-1; 7 bases are shared with TRBD2. There are 16 residues in the CDR3. Trimming removed 6 bases from V and 6 bases from J; junction bases left unmatched: 14. Germline CDR1 reads MNHEY; CDR2 reads SVGEGT. This CDR3 reads CASRSGRAWEGNEQFF. The CDR3 DNA is TGTGCCAGCAGGTCAGGGCGGGCTTGGGAGGGCAATGAGCAGTTCTTC.

For this clonotype: Possible read error: a much larger clone is one base away. The J gene is TRBJ2-1, the V gene TRBV5-1; 8 positions match TRBD2. The germline V gene has CDR1 SGHRS and CDR2 YFSETQ. V gave up 3 bases and J gave up 8 bases; unmatched junction bases: 13. This CDR3 is built from 16 residues. The CDR3 DNA reads TGCGCCAGCAGCTCCGGGGGACTAGTGGGAAGAGATGAGCAGTTCTTC. Its protein is CASSSGGLVGRDEQFF.

J is TRBJ2-5 and V is TRBV12-3 or TRBV12-4, with TRBD2 identical over 14 bases. Trimming cost V 4 bases and J 3 bases; bases outside gene matches: 4. The CDR3 contains 16 residues. This chain's CDR3 is CASSSGGLAGEETQYF. The DNA of the CDR3 is TGTGCCAGCAGTTCCGGGGGACTAGCGGGAGAAGAGACCCAGTACTTC.